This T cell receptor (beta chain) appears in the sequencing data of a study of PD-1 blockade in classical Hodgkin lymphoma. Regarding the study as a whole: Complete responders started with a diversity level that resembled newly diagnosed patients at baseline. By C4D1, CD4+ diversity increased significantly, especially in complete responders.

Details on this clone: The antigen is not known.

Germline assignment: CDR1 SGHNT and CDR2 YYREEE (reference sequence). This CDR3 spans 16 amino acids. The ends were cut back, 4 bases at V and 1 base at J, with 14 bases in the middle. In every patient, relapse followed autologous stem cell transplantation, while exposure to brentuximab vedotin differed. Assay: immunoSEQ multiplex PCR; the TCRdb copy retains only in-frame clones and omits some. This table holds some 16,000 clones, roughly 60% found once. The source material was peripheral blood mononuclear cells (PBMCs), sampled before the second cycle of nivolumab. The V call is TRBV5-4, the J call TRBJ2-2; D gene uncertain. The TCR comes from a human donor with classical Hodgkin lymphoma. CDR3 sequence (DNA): TGTGCCAGCAGCGGAATTGACGGCTTGAACACCGGGGAGCTGTTTTTT. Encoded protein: CASSGIDGLNTGELFF.